This is a list of T cell receptor beta chains from one sample in a study of technical replicates of blood from several donors. The method was immunoSEQ multiplex PCR; TCRdb's version includes in-frame clones alone and lacks a portion of them. The sample shows some 79,000 clones, under 95% of them seen only once. Sequencing was carried out using T cells isolated from PBMCs. These receptors came from a human donor in good health. CDR3s include the opening cysteine and the closing phenylalanine or tryptophan. The D gene is left open where the match is weak. Part of the rows lack a size; the others show once, few, many or a class for expanded clones.

v_gene,j_gene,abundance,d_gene,CDR3nt,CDR3aa
TRBV5-6,TRBJ2-7,-,TRBD2,TGTGCCAGCAGCTTGACATCCGGGACTAGCGGGTACGAGCAGTACTTC,CASSLTSGTSGYEQYF
TRBV5-6,TRBJ2-7,-,TRBD2,TGTGCCAGCAGCTTGGTCGCGGGAGACCCATCCTACGAGCAGTACTTC,CASSLVAGDPSYEQYF
TRBV7-9,TRBJ2-2,-,TRBD1,TGTGCCAGCAGCTTCCCACAGGGGGCGAGCACCGGGGAGCTGTTTTTT,CASSFPQGASTGELFF
TRBV11-2,TRBJ1-2,-,TRBD1,TGTGCCAGCAGCCCAATTGGACAGGTGGGGGGAGGCTACACCTTC,CASSPIGQVGGGYTF
TRBV6-1,TRBJ1-1,-,TRBD1,TGTGCCAGCACCAGACCAGGGGGCGCTACTGAAGCTTTCTTT,CASTRPGGATEAFF
TRBV28,TRBJ2-7,-,-,TGTGCCAGCAGTTTATACGGGGGGCCGACCTACGAGCAGTACTTC,CASSLYGGPTYEQYF
TRBV6-4,TRBJ2-1,-,TRBD1,TGTGCCAGCAGACCCGGACAGGACGAGCAGTTCTTC,CASRPGQDEQFF
TRBV7-9,TRBJ1-1,-,-,TGTGCCAGCAGCTTGTGGCAGATTGAAGCTTTCTTT,CASSLWQIEAFF
TRBV29-1,TRBJ2-2,-,-,TGCAGCTCATTAGGGACATCGCACTCCACCGGGGAGCTGTTTTTT,CSSLGTSHSTGELFF
TRBV7-9,TRBJ2-1,-,TRBD2,TGTGCCAGCAGCTTAGTTGGGGTGCTAGCGGGTAATGAGCAGTTCTTC,CASSLVGVLAGNEQFF
TRBV7-9,TRBJ2-3,once,-,TGTGCCAGCAGCCAAACAGGGGATACGCAGTATTTT,CASSQTGDTQYF
TRBV19,TRBJ2-3,-,-,TGTGCCAGTAGTGATACCGGGGGCACAGATACGCAGTATTTT,CASSDTGGTDTQYF
TRBV7-3,TRBJ2-3,-,-,TGTGCCAGCAGCTCCCAGGGGGATACGCAGTATTTT,CASSSQGDTQYF
TRBV5-8,TRBJ2-7,once,-,TGTGCCAGCAGCCGCCTGAACGCAGCCTACGAGCAGTACTTC,CASSRLNAAYEQYF
TRBV11-3,TRBJ1-1,-,-,TGTGCCAGCAGCTTTTTCGGGGACACTGAAGCTTTCTTT,CASSFFGDTEAFF
TRBV18,TRBJ2-2,-,TRBD1,TGTGCCAGCTCACCCCCGGACAGGGGACCCGGGGAGCTGTTTTTT,CASSPPDRGPGELFF
TRBV2,TRBJ2-1,-,-,TGTGCCAGCAGTGGGGACTCACCAAATGAGCAGTTCTTC,CASSGDSPNEQFF
TRBV7-6,TRBJ2-3,-,-,TGTGCCAGCAGCTCAACCAGGGGTAGGACAGATACGCAGTATTTT,CASSSTRGRTDTQYF
TRBV7-8,TRBJ2-7,-,TRBD1,TGTGCCAGCAGCTCCGGGACAGGGGGCTACGAGCAGTACTTC,CASSSGTGGYEQYF